One and the same sample provided the 18 T cell receptor beta chains below, sequenced in a study of blood T cell repertoires in COVID-19 (dated by TCRdb to 2020 to 2022). Libraries were prepared through the immunoSEQ multiplex PCR assay. What TCRdb holds here is the immuneACCESS table cut down to in-frame rearrangements. Part of the clones is not present; checked against another copy, under half of the missing clones reflect an unresolved V gene, and the others are unexplained. A total of roughly 30,000 clones appear in this sample, roughly nine tenths of them only once. Roughly 15% of the sample is held by the ten biggest clonotypes. Specimen: peripheral blood. The receptors originated from a human donor in a cohort sampled during active COVID-19.

The chain recombines TRBV3-1 (or the pseudogene TRBV3-2) with TRBJ1-2; D is undetermined. The CDR3 loop spans 16 amino acids. Germline V CDR1 and CDR2: LGHDT, YNNKEL (reference sequence). Trimming shortened V by 0 bases and J by 1 base, and 12 bases separated the two germline ends. CDR3 nucleotides: TGTGCCAGCAGCCAAGATGAAGGCAGGCTTAACTATGGCTACACCTTC. Amino acid sequence: CASSQDEGRLNYGYTF.

This chain links TRBV5-1 with TRBJ2-5, with 9 bases fitting TRBD1. The germline gives CDR1 SGHRS, CDR2 YFSETQ. Germline trimming cut 0 bases from V and 5 bases from J; bases unmatched to any gene: 2. This CDR3 region has 14 residues. For the CDR3, the DNA is TGCGCCAGCAGCTTGGTGGGACAGGGCGAGACCCAGTACTTC. Encoded protein: CASSLVGQGETQYF.

This clone has more than one count but fewer than ten. The genes are TRBV5-4 and TRBJ2-5; TRBD1 aligns across 8 bases. V shed 0 bases and J 5 bases; nucleotides not matched to a gene: 6. This CDR3 contains 15 residues. Germline lookup yields CDR1 SGHNT and CDR2 YYREEE (reference sequence). The CDR3 sequence is CASSLGQGWLETQYF. CDR3 nucleotide sequence: TGTGCCAGCAGCTTGGGACAGGGGTGGTTGGAGACCCAGTACTTC.

V and J are TRBV20-1 and TRBJ1-2; D unresolved. Germline CDR1 is DFQATT and CDR2 is SNEGSKA (reference sequence). The CDR3 loop spans 12 amino acids. Trimming removed 3 bases from V and 3 bases from J, with 8 bases in between. The CDR3 here is CSASLADYGYTF. CDR3 nucleotide sequence: TGCAGTGCTAGTTTGGCGGACTATGGCTACACCTTC.

The chain combines TRBV5-4 with TRBJ1-1; 10 bases fit TRBD1. The CDR3 has 19 residues. J gave up 2 bases and V 3 bases, and 16 bases lay outside the gene matches. The V gene's germline CDR1 is SGHNT and CDR2 YYREEE (reference sequence). CDR3: CASSSGQAGQGSGNTEAFF. Here the CDR3 DNA reads TGTGCCAGCAGCTCGGGCCAAGCGGGACAGGGGTCAGGAAACACTGAAGCTTTCTTT.

The chain combines TRBV27 with TRBJ1-5; D may be TRBD1 (6 bases). The CDR3 loop spans 15 amino acids. V lost 6 bases to trimming and J lost 1 base, with 13 bases between them. CDR1 MNHEY and CDR2 SMNVEV come from the germline V gene (reference sequence). The CDR3 region has the DNA TGTGCCAGCAGGGAAGGACAGATCAGCAATCAGCCCCAGCATTTT. Amino acid sequence: CASREGQISNQPQHF.

The chain carries TRBV9 and TRBJ1-6, with 12 bases lining up with TRBD1. This CDR3 has 17 residues. The V gene's germline CDR1 is SGDLS and CDR2 YYNGEE. Unmatched junction bases numbered 6, after V lost 0 bases and J lost 8 bases. CDR3 in DNA: TGTGCCAGCAGCGTAGCTGGGACAGGGGGCGGTGATTCACCCCTCCACTTT. This codes for CASSVAGTGGGDSPLHF.

The J gene is TRBJ2-7, the V gene TRBV2; TRBD1 aligns across 7 bases. This CDR3 is built from 12 residues. V trimming: 8 bases; J trimming: 6 bases; junction bases outside the gene matches: 7. CDR1 and CDR2 from the germline V gene are SNHLY and FYNNEI. The CDR3 protein is CASGSPGGEQYF. CDR3 coding DNA: TGTGCCAGCGGGTCCCCAGGGGGCGAGCAGTACTTC.

This chain connects TRBV5-1 to TRBJ2-5; D possibly corresponds to TRBD1 (5 bases). Between the trimmed V and J ends, which lost 1 base and 5 bases, there was a span of 9 bases. Germline V gene data show CDR1 as SGHRS and CDR2 as YFSETQ. The CDR3 runs 13 residues. This chain's CDR3 is CASSLPGMETQYF. CDR3 coding DNA: TGCGCCAGCAGCTTGCCAGGGATGGAGACCCAGTACTTC.

This clone was counted once. The chain links TRBV11-3 to TRBJ2-2; 9 bases agree with TRBD2. This CDR3 has 15 residues. Unmatched junction bases numbered 4, after V lost 2 bases and J lost 6 bases. Germline CDR1 and CDR2: SGHNT and YENEEA. The CDR3 loop reads CASSLSRGGSGELFF. The CDR3 nucleotides read TGTGCCAGCAGCTTATCGCGGGGGGGCTCCGGGGAGCTGTTTTTT.

This clone has only a few counts. This chain uses TRBV11-3 with TRBJ2-2; no definite D call. This CDR3 is 11 amino acids long. Germline CDR1 is SGHNT and CDR2 is YENEEA. Trimming stripped 3 bases from V and 8 bases from J, with 4 bases between. The CDR3 spells CASSLRGELFF. DNA of the CDR3: TGTGCCAGCAGCTTGAGGGGGGAGCTGTTTTTT.

The V gene is TRBV7-2, the J gene TRBJ1-1, with D possibly being TRBD1 (6 bases). The CDR3 has 12 residues. V gave up 8 bases and J gave up 1 base, with 8 bases separating them. The germline gives CDR1 SGHTA, CDR2 FQGNSA. The CDR3 is CASGTPNTEAFF. The CDR3 DNA follows: TGTGCCAGCGGGACACCGAACACTGAAGCTTTCTTT.

The V gene is TRBV4-1, the J gene TRBJ1-4; 7 nucleotides line up with TRBD1. This CDR3 has 18 amino acids. CDR1 and CDR2 from the germline V gene are MGHRA and YSYEKL. With V trimmed by 0 bases and J by 4 bases, 11 bases remained unmatched. CDR3 in amino acids: CASSQEGIPGQINEKLFF. The CDR3 nucleotides read TGCGCCAGCAGCCAAGAAGGGATACCGGGACAGATTAATGAAAAACTGTTTTTT.

V is TRBV27 and J is TRBJ2-1; 7 nucleotides agree with TRBD2. This CDR3 contains 13 residues. With V trimmed by 4 bases and J by 9 bases, 6 bases remained unmatched. Germline V gives CDR1 MNHEY, CDR2 SMNVEV (reference sequence). CDR3 in DNA: TGTGCCAGCAGTTCAGAGCGGGGTCTTGAGCAGTTCTTC. Translation gives CASSSERGLEQFF.

V and J are TRBV5-4 and TRBJ2-1, with 9 bases identical to TRBD2. The CDR3 contains 16 residues. From germline, CDR1 is SGHNT and CDR2 YYREEE (reference sequence). J was trimmed by 4 bases and V by 4 bases; bases with no gene match: 9. CDR3 sequence (DNA): TGTGCCAGCAGCGTCGGGGGTAGCGGGGGATACAATGAGCAGTTCTTC. It yields the protein CASSVGGSGGYNEQFF. Based on the CDR3 plus reference TRBV5-4 and TRBJ2-1, the full variable domain is ETGVTQSPTHLIKTRGQQVTLRCSSQSGHNTVSWYQQALGQGPQFIFQYYREEENGRGNFPPRFSGLQFPNYSSELNVNALELDDSALYLCASSVGGSGGYNEQFFGPGTRLTVL.

The rearrangement uses TRBV11-2 and TRBJ2-6; D not resolved. Germline CDR1 reads SGHAT; CDR2 reads FQNNGV. This CDR3 spans 14 amino acids. Trimming removed 5 bases from V and 0 bases from J, with 5 bases in between. The DNA of the CDR3 is TGTGCCAGCAGCCTAAGCTCTGGGGCCAACGTCCTGACTTTC. It translates to CASSLSSGANVLTF.

This clone was recorded a few times. This chain joins TRBV7-6 and TRBJ2-2; D perhaps matches TRBD1 (5 bases). The V end lost 5 bases, the J end lost 3 bases, and 16 bases lay between the germline ends. This CDR3 contains 16 residues. Per germline, CDR1 SGHVS and CDR2 FNYEAQ. For the CDR3, the DNA is TGTGCCAGCAGCCCTACCTCGAAAGGGGACACCGGGGAGCTGTTTTTT. This encodes CASSPTSKGDTGELFF.

The rearrangement uses TRBV25-1 and TRBJ1-3; the D gene is possibly TRBD1 (5 bases). Germline CDR1 and CDR2: MGHDK and SYGVNS. V shed 1 base and J shed 4 bases, with 8 bases lying between them. The CDR3 sequence is 14 residues long. CDR3 DNA: TGTGCCAGCAGTGAATCAGGGTCCGGAAACACCATATATTTT. Its protein product is CASSESGSGNTIYF.